This T cell receptor (beta chain) was found in a study of CXCR3-negative and CXCR3-positive naive CD8 T cells. Study context: Summed over all libraries, TRB reads came to 130 million to 150 million, with about 1.5 +/- 0.3 million per library. General study findings and limits: Higher TRB CDR3 hydrophobicity marked CXCR3-positive naive cells relative to CXCR3-negative naive cells.

In germline, CDR1 is SGHRS, CDR2 YFSETQ. The CDR3 covers 16 residues. TRB cDNA libraries were made by UMI-labeled 5' RACE. For each CDR3 protein, TCRdb gives one entry from its re-call of the 5' RACE reads, without DNA. Its clone listing holds around 5,000 distinct CDR3 sequences. This clonotype is medium-sized by frequency. Antigen unknown. This sequence was found in a human donor in good health. Some clones in this sample may be carry-over from other donors' samples. Sequenced: naive CXCR3+ CD8+ T cells from blood. The subset denotes: CD45RO-CCR7+CD27+CD95- naive CD8+ T cells expressing CXCR3 (TNR3+). The J gene is TRBJ1-1, the V gene TRBV5-1; there is no DNA to check the TCRdb D call of TRBD1. This chain's CDR3 is CASSLVGYGGNTEAFF.